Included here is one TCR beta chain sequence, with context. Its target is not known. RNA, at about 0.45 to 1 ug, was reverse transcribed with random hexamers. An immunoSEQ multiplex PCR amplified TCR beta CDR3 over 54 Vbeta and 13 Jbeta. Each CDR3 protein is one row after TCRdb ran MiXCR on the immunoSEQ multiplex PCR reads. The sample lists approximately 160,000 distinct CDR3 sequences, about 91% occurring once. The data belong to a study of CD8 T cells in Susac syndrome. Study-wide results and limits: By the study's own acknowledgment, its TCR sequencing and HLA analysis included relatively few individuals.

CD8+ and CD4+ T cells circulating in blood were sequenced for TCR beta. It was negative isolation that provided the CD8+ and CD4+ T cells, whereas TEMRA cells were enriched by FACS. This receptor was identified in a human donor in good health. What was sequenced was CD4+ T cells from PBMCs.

The CDR3 loop reads CATSDHRTDNEQFF. Written as DNA, the CDR3 is TGTGCCACCAGTGACCACCGGACGGACAATGAGCAGTTCTTC. The chain couples TRBV24-1 to TRBJ2-1; no reliable D call. Germline V gene lookup returns CDR1 KGHDR and CDR2 SFDVKD. Between the trimmed V and J ends, which lost 4 bases and 5 bases, there was a span of 11 bases. This CDR3 region has 14 residues.